The 2 T cell receptor beta chains below all came from one sample that was sequenced in a study of blood T cell repertoires in COVID-19 (dated by TCRdb to 2018 to 2021). Libraries came from the immunoSEQ multiplex PCR assay. Not all clones reach the TCRdb copy of this immuneACCESS table, which keeps in-frame sequences only. Checked studies attribute under half of the gap to unresolved V genes and leave the rest unexplained. This sample lists roughly 320,000 clones; 65% to 90% were detected once. The top ten hold around 6.9% of the sample. The sequenced material came from peripheral blood. The receptors derive from a human donor in a cohort sampled during active COVID-19.

Only one count was recorded for this clone. The J gene is TRBJ1-2, the V gene TRBV10-3; D is uncertain. V lost 7 bases and J lost 5, with 14 bases in between. This CDR3 spans 13 amino acids. CDR1 is ENHRY, CDR2 SYGVKD, per germline. The DNA for the CDR3 is TGTGCCATCACCGAGGTCCGCTATTATGGCTACACCTTC. Amino acids: CAITEVRYYGYTF.

DNA for the CDR3: TGTGCCAGTAGTGGGAGGGCTGACACAGATACGCAGTATTTT. It translates to CASSGRADTDTQYF. The chain carries TRBV19 and TRBJ2-3; 7 bases line up with TRBD2. The CDR3 is 14 amino acids. CDR1 and CDR2 from the germline V gene are LNHDA and SQIVND (reference sequence). V dropped 5 bases and J dropped 2; count of bases not matched to a gene: 4.